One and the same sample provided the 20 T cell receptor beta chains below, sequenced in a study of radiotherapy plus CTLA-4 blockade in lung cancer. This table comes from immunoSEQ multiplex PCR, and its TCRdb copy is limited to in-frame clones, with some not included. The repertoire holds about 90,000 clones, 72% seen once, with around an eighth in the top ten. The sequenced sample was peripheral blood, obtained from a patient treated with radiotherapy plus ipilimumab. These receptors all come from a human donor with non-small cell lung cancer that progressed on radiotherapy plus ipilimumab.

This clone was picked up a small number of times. The CDR3 protein is CASSRRSGEYYEQYF. DNA of the CDR3: TGTGCCAGCTCCCGGAGGAGCGGGGAGTACTACGAGCAGTACTTC. J is TRBJ2-7 and V is TRBV13; TRBD2 agrees at 7 bases. Germline V gene data show CDR1 as PRHDT and CDR2 as FYEKMQ (reference sequence). The CDR3 spans 15 residues. V was pared by 8 bases and J by 3 bases, with 13 bases of the junction left unmatched.

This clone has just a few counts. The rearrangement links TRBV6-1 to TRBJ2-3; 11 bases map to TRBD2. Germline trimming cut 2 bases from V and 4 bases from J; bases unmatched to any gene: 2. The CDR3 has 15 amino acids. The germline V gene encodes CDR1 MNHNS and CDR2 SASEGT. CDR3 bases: TGTGCCAGCAGTGAAATTAGCGGGGGGGCAGATACGCAGTATTTT. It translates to CASSEISGGADTQYF.

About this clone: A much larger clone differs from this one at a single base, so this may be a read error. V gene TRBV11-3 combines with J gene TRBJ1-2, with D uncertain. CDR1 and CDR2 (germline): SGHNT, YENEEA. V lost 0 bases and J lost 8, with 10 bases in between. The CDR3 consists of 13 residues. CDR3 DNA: TGTGCCAGCAGCTTAGAAGGGAAGCGCGGCTACACCTTC. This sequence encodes CASSLEGKRGYTF.

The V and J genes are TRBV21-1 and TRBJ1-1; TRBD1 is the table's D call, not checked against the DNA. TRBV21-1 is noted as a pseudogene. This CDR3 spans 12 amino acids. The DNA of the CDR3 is TGTGCCAGCAGCAATGACACGACCCGGGCTTTCTTT. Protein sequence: CASSNDTTRAFF.

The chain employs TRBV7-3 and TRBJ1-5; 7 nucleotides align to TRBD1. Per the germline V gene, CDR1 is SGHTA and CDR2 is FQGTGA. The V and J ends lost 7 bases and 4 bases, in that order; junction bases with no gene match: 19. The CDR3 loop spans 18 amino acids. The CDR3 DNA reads TGTGCCAGCACCCAGGGGGTACTCCTTCCCCCCTGGAATCAGCCCCAGCATTTT. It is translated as CASTQGVLLPPWNQPQHF. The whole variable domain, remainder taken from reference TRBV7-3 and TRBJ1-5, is GAGVSQTPSNKVTEKGKYVELRCDPISGHTALYWYRQSLGQGPEFLIYFQGTGAADDSGLPNDRFFAVRPEGSVSTLKIQRTERGDSAVYLCASTQGVLLPPWNQPQHFGDGTRLSIL.

This chain's CDR3 is CASSQGGGQGAKLFF. Written as DNA, the CDR3 is TGTGCCAGCAGCCAAGGGGGGGGACAGGGTGCAAAACTGTTTTTT. The chain links TRBV4-2 to TRBJ1-4; 9 bases are a match to TRBD1. This CDR3 has 15 residues. Germline CDR1 is LGHNA and CDR2 is YNFKEQ. Losses at the gene ends were 1 base for V and 10 bases for J; bases not matched to a gene: 7.

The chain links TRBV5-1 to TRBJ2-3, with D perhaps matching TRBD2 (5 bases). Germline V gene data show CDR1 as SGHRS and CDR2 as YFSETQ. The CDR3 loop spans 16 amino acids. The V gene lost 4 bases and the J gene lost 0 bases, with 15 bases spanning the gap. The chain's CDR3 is CASSPEGYTSTDTQYF. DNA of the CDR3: TGCGCCAGCAGCCCCGAGGGCTACACTAGCACAGATACGCAGTATTTT.

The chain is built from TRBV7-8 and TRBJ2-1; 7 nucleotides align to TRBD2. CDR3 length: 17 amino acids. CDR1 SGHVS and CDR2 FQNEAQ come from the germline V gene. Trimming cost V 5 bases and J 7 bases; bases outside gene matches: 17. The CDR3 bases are TGTGCCAGCAGCCCTCCTGTTAGGAGTGGGGGAGGGAATGAGCAGTTCTTC. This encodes CASSPPVRSGGGNEQFF.

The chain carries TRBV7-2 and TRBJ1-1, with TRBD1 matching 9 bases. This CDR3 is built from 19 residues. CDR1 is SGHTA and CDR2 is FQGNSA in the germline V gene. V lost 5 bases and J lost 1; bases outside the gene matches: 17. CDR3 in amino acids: CASSTGTGWVRGANTEAFF. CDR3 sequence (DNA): TGTGCCAGCAGCACCGGGACAGGGTGGGTAAGGGGTGCGAACACTGAAGCTTTCTTT.

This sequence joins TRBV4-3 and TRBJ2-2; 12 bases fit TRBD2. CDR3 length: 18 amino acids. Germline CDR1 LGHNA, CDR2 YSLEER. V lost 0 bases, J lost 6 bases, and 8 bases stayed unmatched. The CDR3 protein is CASSQEGGLAGRAGELFF. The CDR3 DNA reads TGCGCCAGCAGCCAAGAGGGAGGACTAGCGGGGAGAGCCGGGGAGCTGTTTTTT.

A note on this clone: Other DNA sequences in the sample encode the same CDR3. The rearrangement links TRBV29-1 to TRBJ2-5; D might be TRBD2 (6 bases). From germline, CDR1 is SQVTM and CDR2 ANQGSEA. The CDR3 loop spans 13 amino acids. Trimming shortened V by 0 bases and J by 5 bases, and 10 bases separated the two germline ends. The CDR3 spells CSVEEGGGETQYF. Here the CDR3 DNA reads TGCAGCGTTGAAGAAGGAGGAGGGGAGACCCAGTACTTC.

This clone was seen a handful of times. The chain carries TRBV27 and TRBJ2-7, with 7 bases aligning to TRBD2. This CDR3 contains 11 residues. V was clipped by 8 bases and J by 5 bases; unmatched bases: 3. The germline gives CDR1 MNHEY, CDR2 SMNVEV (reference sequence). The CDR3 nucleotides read TGTGCCAGCGGGAGGGCCGACGAGCAGTACTTC. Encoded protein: CASGRADEQYF.

CDR3 loop: CASSNGTARTDTQYF. In nucleotides, the CDR3 is TGCGCCAGCAGCAACGGGACGGCCAGAACAGATACGCAGTATTTT. The chain combines TRBV5-1 with TRBJ2-3; D may be TRBD1 or TRBD2 (5 bases each). CDR3 length equals 15 residues. Trimming cost V 4 bases and J 3 bases, with 15 bases left between them. Germline-derived CDR1 and CDR2 are SGHRS and YFSETQ. Complete variable domain (other parts from reference TRBV5-1 and TRBJ2-3): KAGVTQTPRYLIKTRGQQVTLSCSPISGHRSVSWYQQTPGQGLQFLFEYFSETQRNKGNFPGRFSGRQFSNSRSEMNVSTLELGDSALYLCASSNGTARTDTQYFGPGTRLTVL.

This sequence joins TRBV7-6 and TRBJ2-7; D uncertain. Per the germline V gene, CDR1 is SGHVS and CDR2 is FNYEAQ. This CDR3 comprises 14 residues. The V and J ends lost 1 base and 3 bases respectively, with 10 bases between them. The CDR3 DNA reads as TGTGCCAGCAGCTTAGGACATTCTGGCTACGAGCAGTACTTC. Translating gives CASSLGHSGYEQYF. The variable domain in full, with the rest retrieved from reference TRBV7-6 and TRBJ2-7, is GAGVSQSPRYKVTKRGQDVALRCDPISGHVSLYWYRQALGQGPEFLTYFNYEAQQDKSGLPNDRFSAERPEGSISTLTIQRTEQRDSAMYRCASSLGHSGYEQYFGPGTRLTVT.

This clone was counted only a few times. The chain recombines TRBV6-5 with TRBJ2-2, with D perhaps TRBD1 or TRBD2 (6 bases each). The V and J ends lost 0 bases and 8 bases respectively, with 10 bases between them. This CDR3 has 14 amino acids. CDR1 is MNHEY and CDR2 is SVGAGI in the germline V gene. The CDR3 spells CASSYSGGEGELFF. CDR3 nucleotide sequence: TGTGCCAGCAGTTACTCCGGGGGCGAGGGGGAGCTGTTTTTT.

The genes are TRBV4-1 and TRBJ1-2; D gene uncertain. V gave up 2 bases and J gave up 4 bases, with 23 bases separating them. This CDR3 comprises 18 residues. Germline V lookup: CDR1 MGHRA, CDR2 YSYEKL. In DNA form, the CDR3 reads TGCGCCAGCAGCCAATACACAAGCGGAAGGCGCGTCGGCTATGGCTACACCTTC. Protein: CASSQYTSGRRVGYGYTF.

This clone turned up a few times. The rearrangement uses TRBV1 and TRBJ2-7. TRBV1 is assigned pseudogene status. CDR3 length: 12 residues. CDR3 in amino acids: CASSDGTHEQYF. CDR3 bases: TGCGCCAGCAGCGACGGGACCCACGAGCAGTACTTC.

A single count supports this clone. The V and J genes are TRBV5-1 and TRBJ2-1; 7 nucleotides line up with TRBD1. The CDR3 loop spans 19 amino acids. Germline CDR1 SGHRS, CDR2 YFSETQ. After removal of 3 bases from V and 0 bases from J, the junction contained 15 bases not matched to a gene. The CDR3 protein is CASSSMGRTGSSSYNEQFF. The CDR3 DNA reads TGCGCCAGCAGCTCGATGGGTCGGACAGGATCGAGCTCCTACAATGAGCAGTTCTTC.

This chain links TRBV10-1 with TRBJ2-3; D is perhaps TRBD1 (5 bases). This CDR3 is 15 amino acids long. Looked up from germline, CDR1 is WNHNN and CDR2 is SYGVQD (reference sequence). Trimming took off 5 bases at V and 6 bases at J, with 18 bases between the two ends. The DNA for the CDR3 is TGCGCCAGCAGTAGGGGCCAGTCCCTGGGGGATACGCAGTATTTT. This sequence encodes CASSRGQSLGDTQYF.

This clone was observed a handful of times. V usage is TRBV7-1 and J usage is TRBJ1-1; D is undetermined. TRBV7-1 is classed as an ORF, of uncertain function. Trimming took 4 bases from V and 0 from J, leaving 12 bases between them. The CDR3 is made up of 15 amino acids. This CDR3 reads CASSLAGPLNTEAFF. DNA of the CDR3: TGTGCCAGCAGCTTAGCAGGACCACTGAACACTGAAGCTTTCTTT.